This T cell receptor (beta chain) was obtained from a study of CD8 T cells in Susac syndrome. The authors reverse transcribed roughly 0.5 to 1 ug RNA with random hexamers. The immunoSEQ assay covered 54 Vbeta and 13 Jbeta segments for CDR3. In TCRdb, the immunoSEQ multiplex PCR reads were re-called with MiXCR into one record per CDR3 protein. The table includes about 210,000 distinct CDR3 sequences, around 96% detected once. Peripheral blood CD8+ and CD4+ T cells were profiled by TCR beta sequencing. Treatment-naive patients with stable or active relapsing-remitting disease were the multiple sclerosis controls. TEMRA cells were FACS-enriched and CD8+ and CD4+ T cells negatively isolated. Sequencing used CD4+ T cells from PBMCs. The receptor was isolated from a human donor with multiple sclerosis.

Here the CDR3 DNA reads TGTGCCAGCAGCTCGGACCCTCTGAGCTCCTACAATGAGCAGTTCTTC. Translated: CASSSDPLSSYNEQFF. The V gene is TRBV7-9, the J gene TRBJ2-1; no reliable D call. Germline loops: CDR1 SEHNR, CDR2 FQNEAQ (reference sequence). The V and J ends lost 4 bases and 0 bases respectively, with 13 bases between them. The CDR3 is 16 amino acids.